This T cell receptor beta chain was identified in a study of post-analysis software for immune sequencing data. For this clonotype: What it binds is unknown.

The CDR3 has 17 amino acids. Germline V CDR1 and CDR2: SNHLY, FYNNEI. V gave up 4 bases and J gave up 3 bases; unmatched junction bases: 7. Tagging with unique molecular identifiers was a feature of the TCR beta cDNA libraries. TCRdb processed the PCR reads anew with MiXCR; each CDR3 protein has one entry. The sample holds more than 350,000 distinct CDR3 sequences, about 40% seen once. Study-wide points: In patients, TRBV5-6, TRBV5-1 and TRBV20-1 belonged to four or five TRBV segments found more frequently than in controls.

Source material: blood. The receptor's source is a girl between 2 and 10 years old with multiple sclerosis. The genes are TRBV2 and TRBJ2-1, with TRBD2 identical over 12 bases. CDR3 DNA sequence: TGTGCCAGCAGTGGAACTAGCGGGGGGTTCTTCTACAATGAGCAGTTCTTC. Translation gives CASSGTSGGFFYNEQFF.